These T cell receptor beta chains were read from a single sample in a study of tumor-infiltrating lymphocytes in primary liver carcinoma. TCRdb independently ran MiXCR on the multiplex PCR reads; one entry per CDR3 protein. The table shows approximately 40,000 distinct CDR3 sequences, with just under 75% occurring only once. Sequenced input: liver tumor tissue from sampling region 4. These receptor sequences come from a man aged 35-49 years with primary liver carcinoma and hepatitis B virus infection. Each CDR3 is given with its conserved first and last residue. The order of the fields is J gene, D gene, clone size, V gene, CDR3 DNA, CDR3 protein. The D gene is left open where the match is weak. Not every row has a clone size; where given, it reads once, few, many or a size class.

j_call: TRBJ2-7
d_call: TRBD1
clone_size: .
v_call: TRBV11-2
cdr3_nt: TGTGCTAGCAGTTTAGCAGGGGGCCCCTTTGACTACGGGCAGTACTTC
cdr3_aa: CASSLAGGPFDYGQYF

j_call: TRBJ1-1
d_call: .
clone_size: .
v_call: TRBV30
cdr3_nt: TGTGTCTGGAGTGAGGCAACCGAAACTTTCTTT
cdr3_aa: CVWSEATETFF

j_call: TRBJ1-6
d_call: .
clone_size: few
v_call: TRBV13
cdr3_nt: TGTACCAGCAGCTCACCCGGGGATAGAGGCGATTCACCCCTCCACTTT
cdr3_aa: CTSSSPGDRGDSPLHF

j_call: TRBJ2-5
d_call: TRBD2
clone_size: .
v_call: TRBV5-4
cdr3_nt: TGTGCCAGCAGCCCTGGCCAAGGGCGGGAGACCAAGTACTTC
cdr3_aa: CASSPGQGRETKYF

j_call: TRBJ2-7
d_call: TRBD2
clone_size: .
v_call: TRBV5-5
cdr3_nt: TGTGCCAGCAGCTTGGTTATAGGAGCGGGAGAGTGGGAGCTGTACTTC
cdr3_aa: CASSLVIGAGEWELYF

j_call: TRBJ2-5
d_call: TRBD1
clone_size: .
v_call: TRBV7-8
cdr3_nt: TGTGCCAGCAGCATCCCAGGGGGCAGAGAGACTCAGTACTTC
cdr3_aa: CASSIPGGRETQYF

j_call: TRBJ2-3
d_call: .
clone_size: .
v_call: TRBV12-3/TRBV12-4
cdr3_nt: TGTGCCAGCAATTGGGATAGGGTTGGATCAGATACGCAGTATTTT
cdr3_aa: CASNWDRVGSDTQYF

j_call: TRBJ2-3
d_call: .
clone_size: .
v_call: TRBV29-1
cdr3_nt: TGCAGTGCTGAGGGCGGGGCCGGCATCATAGATACGCAATATTTT
cdr3_aa: CSAEGGAGIIDTQYF

j_call: TRBJ2-5
d_call: .
clone_size: .
v_call: TRBV29-1
cdr3_nt: TGCAACGTTTCCTTACTAGTGGGAAGGGGAGAGACCCAGTACTTC
cdr3_aa: CNVSLLVGRGETQYF

j_call: TRBJ2-6
d_call: .
clone_size: once
v_call: TRBV12-3/TRBV12-4
cdr3_nt: TGTGCCAGCAGTTTAGCGGGACTGCCGAACCCTAGGGCCAACGTTCTGACTTTC
cdr3_aa: CASSLAGLPNPRANVLTF

j_call: TRBJ1-5
d_call: .
clone_size: once
v_call: TRBV29-1
cdr3_nt: TGCAGCGTAGCTACGGGGAGTAGAAGTCAGCCCCAGCATTTT
cdr3_aa: CSVATGSRSQPQHF

j_call: TRBJ2-2
d_call: .
clone_size: .
v_call: TRBV7-9
cdr3_nt: TGTGCCACCAGCTTTTCCGGGACATCCGCGAACACCGGGGAGCTGTTTTTT
cdr3_aa: CATSFSGTSANTGELFF

j_call: TRBJ1-3
d_call: .
clone_size: many
v_call: TRBV7-3
cdr3_nt: TGTGCCAGCGGGCAGGGAAACACCATATATTTT
cdr3_aa: CASGQGNTIYF

j_call: TRBJ2-5
d_call: .
clone_size: .
v_call: TRBV5-1
cdr3_nt: TGCGCCAGCAGCCCCTCGGCAGTCCAAGGGACCCAGTACTTC
cdr3_aa: CASSPSAVQGTQYF

j_call: TRBJ2-5
d_call: .
clone_size: .
v_call: TRBV12-3/TRBV12-4
cdr3_nt: TGCGCCAGCAGCCAAAGCGGGACAGGGACCCAGTACTTC
cdr3_aa: CASSQSGTGTQYF

j_call: TRBJ1-1
d_call: .
clone_size: .
v_call: TRBV12-3/TRBV12-4
cdr3_nt: TGTGCCTGCAGTCAACTGTTGAACACTGAAGCTTTCTTT
cdr3_aa: CACSQLLNTEAFF

j_call: TRBJ1-2
d_call: .
clone_size: .
v_call: TRBV4-3
cdr3_nt: TGCGCCAGCAGCCAAGAAGGCGGCAGGGGATTCTATGGCTACACCTTC
cdr3_aa: CASSQEGGRGFYGYTF

j_call: TRBJ1-5
d_call: .
clone_size: .
v_call: TRBV7-3
cdr3_nt: TGTGCCAGCAGCTCAACAGGGATGATCAATCAGCCTCAGCATTTT
cdr3_aa: CASSSTGMINQPQHF

j_call: TRBJ1-1
d_call: .
clone_size: once
v_call: TRBV5-1
cdr3_nt: TGCGCCAGCAGCTGGACGGGGTTACAACTCTCGAACGCTGAAGCTTTCTTT
cdr3_aa: CASSWTGLQLSNAEAFF

j_call: TRBJ2-3
d_call: .
clone_size: .
v_call: TRBV11-2
cdr3_nt: TGTGCCAGTAGCCCAGTTGGAGGAGGGGTCCCAGATATGCAGTATTTT
cdr3_aa: CASSPVGGGVPDMQYF

j_call: TRBJ2-5
d_call: TRBD2
clone_size: .
v_call: TRBV11-2
cdr3_nt: TGTGCCAGTAGCTTAGAGATGGGGCGGGGGACCCAGTATTTC
cdr3_aa: CASSLEMGRGTQYF

j_call: TRBJ1-1
d_call: .
clone_size: large
v_call: TRBV12-3/TRBV12-4
cdr3_nt: TGTGCCAGCAGTTCGGCAGACAGGAACACTGAAGCTTTCTTT
cdr3_aa: CASSSADRNTEAFF

j_call: TRBJ2-3
d_call: TRBD2
clone_size: .
v_call: TRBV11-2
cdr3_nt: TGTATCAGCAGTTCGGGACTAGTGGGAGTGGCAGATACGCAGTATTTT
cdr3_aa: CISSSGLVGVADTQYF

j_call: TRBJ2-7
d_call: TRBD2
clone_size: .
v_call: TRBV5-1
cdr3_nt: TGCGCCAGCAGCTTGGCCGGGGCGGGAGGCCTCTACAAGCAGTACTTC
cdr3_aa: CASSLAGAGGLYKQYF